This record looks at one T cell receptor beta chain sequence and its context. The antigen is not known. The data derive from a study of cytomegalovirus exposure and HLA in healthy donors. The CDR3 loop spans 14 amino acids. Germline-derived CDR1 and CDR2 are SGHRS and YFSETQ. With 0 bases removed from V and 9 bases from J, the gap between germline ends came to 10 bases. With 60 Vbeta and 13 Jbeta primers, the PCR was carried out. The repertoire was sequenced with immunoSEQ multiplex PCR; TCRdb's copy has only in-frame clones and lacks some. The table records 150,000 to 200,000 clones, around four fifths of them present only once. General study findings and limits: It was in a later analysis that TCR association rates were seen to vary by HLA locus, highest for DRB1 and lowest for HLA-C.

This clonotype was obtained from a woman aged 18-29 years in good health and CMV-seronegative. The V and J genes are TRBV5-1 and TRBJ1-6; D is unresolved. Sample: PBMCs. CDR3 nucleotide sequence: TGCGCCAGCAGCTTGGTGGGCCTAAGTTCACCCCTCCACTTT. It codes for CASSLVGLSSPLHF.